What follows is one T cell receptor (beta chain) and its context. Its antigen is unidentified. The sample belongs to a study of cytomegalovirus exposure and HLA in healthy donors. The germline V gene has CDR1 SGHRS and CDR2 YFSETQ. With 4 bases clipped from V and 6 bases from J, the junction kept 10 bases outside the gene matches. This CDR3 has 15 amino acids. The primer mix had 60 Vbeta and 13 Jbeta primers. Repertoires were generated with immunoSEQ multiplex PCR, while TCRdb's copy carries only in-frame clones and drops some. This table holds fewer than 65,000 clones, approximately 87% found once. Whole-study results and caveats: Accurate predictions that matched the HLA-A and HLA-B alleles of most subjects were reportedly made from TCR beta sequences. Rarity marked most TCR sequences, yet some public TCRs occurred in many donors. In an earlier analysis, about 87% or about 30%: the productive usage of most TCR beta V segments.

The TCR comes from a man aged 18 to 30 in good health and CMV-seronegative. V and J are TRBV5-1 and TRBJ1-1, with 9 nucleotides matching TRBD1. The sample consisted of PBMCs. The CDR3 loop is CASSTGQGSSPEAFF. CDR3 nucleotides: TGCGCCAGCAGCACGGGACAGGGAAGTTCCCCTGAAGCTTTCTTT.